These 19 T cell receptor beta chains were sequenced from one sample in a study of blood T cell repertoires in COVID-19. Clones were sequenced by immunoSEQ multiplex PCR, and TCRdb holds only the in-frame ones, with some missing. The data contain about 95,000 clones, around 87% of them seen just once; the ten biggest clones take up about a sixth. Sequencing was performed on peripheral blood. The receptors here all came from a human donor in a cohort sampled during active COVID-19.

This chain uses TRBV12-5 with TRBJ2-3, with 7 bases identical to TRBD1. The ends lost 6 bases at V and 0 bases at J; junction bases unmatched: 6. Germline V gives CDR1 LGHNT, CDR2 FRNRAP. The CDR3 totals 15 residues. CDR3 sequence reads: CASGRQGDSTDTQYF. DNA for the CDR3: TGTGCTAGTGGGCGTCAGGGGGATAGCACAGATACGCAGTATTTT.

The chain employs TRBV7-9 and TRBJ1-6; D possibly corresponds to TRBD1 (6 bases). V was clipped by 4 bases and J by 7 bases, with 14 bases between them. Germline values: CDR1 SEHNR, CDR2 FQNEAQ (reference sequence). This CDR3 has 15 amino acids. This chain's CDR3 is CASSSLTGFNSPLHF. CDR3 nucleotide sequence: TGTGCCAGCAGCTCCTTAACAGGGTTCAATTCACCCCTCCACTTT.

The V call is TRBV28, the J call TRBJ1-2; TRBD1 is a possible D gene (6 bases). Germline assignment: CDR1 MDHEN and CDR2 SYDVKM. The CDR3 totals 13 residues. Trimming stripped 7 bases from V and 3 bases from J, with 12 bases between. The CDR3 region is CASNGGADYGYTF. The CDR3 DNA follows: TGTGCCAGCAATGGGGGGGCTGACTATGGCTACACCTTC.

This clone was observed a few times. The gene calls are TRBV11-2 and TRBJ1-5; 8 nucleotides match TRBD1. V shed 1 base, J shed 7 bases, and the junction held 6 bases outside the gene matches. CDR3 length: 15 amino acids. The germline gives CDR1 SGHAT, CDR2 FQNNGV. CDR3 sequence: CASSLGTGGGQPQHF. The CDR3 nucleotides are TGTGCCAGCAGCTTAGGCACAGGGGGTGGACAGCCCCAGCATTTT. Full variable domain (rest looked up from reference TRBV11-2 and TRBJ1-5): EAGVAQSPRYKIIEKRQSVAFWCNPISGHATLYWYQQILGQGPKLLIQFQNNGVVDDSQLPKDRFSAERLKGVDSTLKIQPAKLEDSAVYLCASSLGTGGGQPQHFGDGTRLSIL.

The chain carries TRBV5-4 and TRBJ1-3; 9 nucleotides agree with TRBD1. Per the germline V gene, CDR1 is SGHNT and CDR2 is YYREEE (reference sequence). The CDR3 length is 15 residues. V shed 4 bases and J 4 bases; nucleotides not matched to a gene: 6. CDR3 DNA: TGTGCCAGCAGCGCGACAGGGGGAACGGGAAACACCATATATTTT. Encoded protein: CASSATGGTGNTIYF.

The J gene is TRBJ1-1, the V gene TRBV7-3, with 7 bases matching TRBD1. Germline-derived CDR1 and CDR2 are SGHTA and FQGTGA. The junction had 8 bases not matched to a gene; V was cut back by 5 bases and J by 2 bases. CDR3 size: 15 residues. In DNA, the CDR3 is TGTGCCAGCAGCCTTTCCGGGACAGATAACACTGAAGCTTTCTTT. Protein product: CASSLSGTDNTEAFF.

The chain combines TRBV5-1 with TRBJ2-5; TRBD2 aligns across 11 bases. The germline CDR1 and CDR2 sequences are SGHRS and YFSETQ. The trim removed 6 bases at V and 4 bases at J, leaving 5 bases unmatched. There are 14 residues in the CDR3. CDR3 DNA: TGCGCCAGCACAACTAGCGGGGGCCGAGAGACCCAGTACTTC. Amino acids: CASTTSGGRETQYF.

The chain combines TRBV6-6 with TRBJ2-3; weak D call: TRBD2 (7 bases). This CDR3 region has 16 residues. From germline, CDR1 is MNHNY and CDR2 SVGAGI (reference sequence). Between the trimmed V and J ends, which lost 0 bases and 4 bases, there was a span of 14 bases. The CDR3 DNA follows: TGTGCCAGCAGTTACTCCGGGGGGCCTTCTCCAGATACGCAGTATTTT. Protein product: CASSYSGGPSPDTQYF.

This chain links TRBV27 with TRBJ2-3; 10 bases are shared with TRBD2. Germline lookup yields CDR1 MNHEY and CDR2 SMNVEV (reference sequence). Trimming at V came to 10 bases and at J to 2 bases, leaving 6 bases not matched to a gene. This CDR3 is built from 14 residues. The DNA for the CDR3 is TGTGCCATATTGAGCGGGGGGGCCACAGATACGCAGTATTTT. It yields the protein CAILSGGATDTQYF.

The chain is built from TRBV25-1 and TRBJ2-2; 8 bases map to TRBD1. Germline V lookup: CDR1 MGHDK, CDR2 SYGVNS. This CDR3 is built from 16 residues. V lost 6 bases and J lost 1; bases outside the gene matches: 7. Written as DNA, the CDR3 is TGTGCCAGCAGAGGGGGGACAGGCTTGAACACCGGGGAGCTGTTTTTT. This translates into CASRGGTGLNTGELFF.

This sequence joins TRBV27 and TRBJ1-1, with TRBD1 matching over 9 bases. Germline CDR1 is MNHEY and CDR2 is SMNVEV (reference sequence). CDR3 length equals 14 residues. Trimming at V came to 5 bases and at J to 3 bases, leaving 4 bases not matched to a gene. CDR3 DNA: TGTGCCAGCAGTAAGGACAGGGGAGACACTGAAGCTTTCTTT. It translates to CASSKDRGDTEAFF.

V usage is TRBV6-6 and J usage is TRBJ1-1; TRBD1 agrees at 10 bases. This CDR3 is 16 amino acids long. In germline, CDR1 is MNHNY, CDR2 SVGAGI (reference sequence). Trimming took 5 bases from V and 0 from J; bases not matched to a gene: 6. The CDR3: CASSHGTGVMNTEAFF. The CDR3 DNA follows: TGTGCCAGCAGTCACGGGACAGGGGTAATGAACACTGAAGCTTTCTTT.

This chain joins TRBV5-1 and TRBJ1-2; TRBD1 matches at 9 bases. Germline V lookup: CDR1 SGHRS, CDR2 YFSETQ. The CDR3 is made up of 14 amino acids. V lost 4 bases, J lost 6 bases, and 7 bases stayed unmatched. The CDR3 region is CASSNGQGLDGYTF. For the CDR3, the DNA is TGCGCCAGCAGCAACGGACAGGGGTTGGATGGCTACACCTTC.

Here the CDR3 reads CASSPPLVGAGEKLFF. The CDR3 region has the DNA TGTGCCAGCTCACCACCGTTAGTAGGGGCTGGTGAAAAACTGTTTTTT. This chain joins TRBV18 and TRBJ1-4, with a weak D call TRBD1 (5 bases). This CDR3 contains 16 residues. With 0 bases removed from V and 7 bases from J, the gap between germline ends came to 15 bases. CDR1 is KGHSH and CDR2 is LQKENI in the germline V gene. The full variable domain, rest sourced from reference TRBV18 and TRBJ1-4, is NAGVMQNPRHLVRRRGQEARLRCSPMKGHSHVYWYRQLPEEGLKFMVYLQKENIIDESGMPKERFSAEFPKEGPSILRIQQVVRGDSAAYFCASSPPLVGAGEKLFFGSGTQLSVL.

This chain joins TRBV24-1 and TRBJ2-3; 8 bases line up with TRBD1. The CDR3 covers 16 residues. From germline, CDR1 is KGHDR and CDR2 SFDVKD. The V and J ends lost 4 bases and 3 bases, in that order; junction bases with no gene match: 8. As DNA, the CDR3 is TGTGCCACCAGTGACGTAGACAGGGGTAGAACAGATACGCAGTATTTT. Its translation: CATSDVDRGRTDTQYF.

The gene calls are TRBV7-3 and TRBJ1-2; D possibly corresponds to TRBD1 (6 bases). The CDR3 is made up of 13 amino acids. V was trimmed by 2 bases and J by 7 bases, leaving 11 bases between them. The germline V gene encodes CDR1 SGHTA and CDR2 FQGTGA. The chain's CDR3 is CASSLQQGRGYTF. The CDR3 DNA reads TGTGCCAGCAGCTTACAACAGGGCCGTGGCTACACCTTC. Using reference TRBV7-3 and TRBJ1-2 for the parts outside the CDR3, the full variable domain is GAGVSQTPSNKVTEKGKYVELRCDPISGHTALYWYRQSLGQGPEFLIYFQGTGAADDSGLPNDRFFAVRPEGSVSTLKIQRTERGDSAVYLCASSLQQGRGYTFGSGTRLTVV.

The V gene is TRBV11-2, the J gene TRBJ1-5, with D perhaps TRBD1 (5 bases). V dropped 5 bases and J dropped 1 base, with 12 bases sitting between them. Germline V gene lookup returns CDR1 SGHAT and CDR2 FQNNGV. This CDR3 comprises 15 residues. The CDR3 bases are TGTGCCAGCAGCCAGGACATTGTCAGCAATCAGCCCCAGCATTTT. Its translation: CASSQDIVSNQPQHF.

The chain uses TRBV7-8 and TRBJ1-5; tentative D call: TRBD1 (6 bases). The V end lost 5 bases, the J end lost 5 bases, and 16 bases lay between the germline ends. CDR1 is SGHVS, CDR2 FQNEAQ, per germline. The CDR3 totals 15 residues. CDR3 sequence reads: CASSLRTGWYQPQHF. CDR3 sequence (DNA): TGTGCCAGCAGCCTACGCACAGGGTGGTATCAGCCCCAGCATTTT.

This clone is a singleton in its sample. This sequence joins TRBV6-2 or TRBV6-3 and TRBJ2-1; 9 bases align to TRBD2. Trimming removed 5 bases from V and 2 bases from J; junction bases left unmatched: 4. Germline assignment: CDR1 MNHEY and CDR2 SVGEGT. The CDR3 loop spans 15 amino acids. CDR3: CASSLAGLPYNEQFF. CDR3 sequence (DNA): TGTGCCAGCAGTCTAGCGGGGTTGCCCTACAATGAGCAGTTCTTC.